Reported below is one T cell receptor (beta chain). Sequencing of TCR beta covered CD8+ and CD4+ T cells obtained from blood. It was negative isolation that provided the CD8+ and CD4+ T cells, whereas TEMRA cells were enriched by FACS. cDNA came from roughly 0.47 to 1 ug RNA primed by random hexamers. An immunoSEQ multiplex PCR amplified TCR beta CDR3 over 54 Vbeta and 13 Jbeta. TCRdb itself ran the immunoSEQ multiplex PCR reads through MiXCR, one entry per CDR3 protein. Of more than 150,000 distinct CDR3 sequences listed, around 95% are singletons. The data are from a study of CD8 T cells in Susac syndrome. The V gene lost 3 bases and the J gene lost 8 bases, with 16 bases spanning the gap. The CDR3 spans 14 residues.

This chain joins TRBV12-3 or TRBV12-4 and TRBJ1-2, with D hard to call. Source material: CD4+ T cells from PBMCs. The clonotype comes from a human donor in good health. The DNA for the CDR3 is TGTGCCAGCAGTTTGCGTGACACCGACCGCGGCTACACCTTC. The encoded protein is CASSLRDTDRGYTF.